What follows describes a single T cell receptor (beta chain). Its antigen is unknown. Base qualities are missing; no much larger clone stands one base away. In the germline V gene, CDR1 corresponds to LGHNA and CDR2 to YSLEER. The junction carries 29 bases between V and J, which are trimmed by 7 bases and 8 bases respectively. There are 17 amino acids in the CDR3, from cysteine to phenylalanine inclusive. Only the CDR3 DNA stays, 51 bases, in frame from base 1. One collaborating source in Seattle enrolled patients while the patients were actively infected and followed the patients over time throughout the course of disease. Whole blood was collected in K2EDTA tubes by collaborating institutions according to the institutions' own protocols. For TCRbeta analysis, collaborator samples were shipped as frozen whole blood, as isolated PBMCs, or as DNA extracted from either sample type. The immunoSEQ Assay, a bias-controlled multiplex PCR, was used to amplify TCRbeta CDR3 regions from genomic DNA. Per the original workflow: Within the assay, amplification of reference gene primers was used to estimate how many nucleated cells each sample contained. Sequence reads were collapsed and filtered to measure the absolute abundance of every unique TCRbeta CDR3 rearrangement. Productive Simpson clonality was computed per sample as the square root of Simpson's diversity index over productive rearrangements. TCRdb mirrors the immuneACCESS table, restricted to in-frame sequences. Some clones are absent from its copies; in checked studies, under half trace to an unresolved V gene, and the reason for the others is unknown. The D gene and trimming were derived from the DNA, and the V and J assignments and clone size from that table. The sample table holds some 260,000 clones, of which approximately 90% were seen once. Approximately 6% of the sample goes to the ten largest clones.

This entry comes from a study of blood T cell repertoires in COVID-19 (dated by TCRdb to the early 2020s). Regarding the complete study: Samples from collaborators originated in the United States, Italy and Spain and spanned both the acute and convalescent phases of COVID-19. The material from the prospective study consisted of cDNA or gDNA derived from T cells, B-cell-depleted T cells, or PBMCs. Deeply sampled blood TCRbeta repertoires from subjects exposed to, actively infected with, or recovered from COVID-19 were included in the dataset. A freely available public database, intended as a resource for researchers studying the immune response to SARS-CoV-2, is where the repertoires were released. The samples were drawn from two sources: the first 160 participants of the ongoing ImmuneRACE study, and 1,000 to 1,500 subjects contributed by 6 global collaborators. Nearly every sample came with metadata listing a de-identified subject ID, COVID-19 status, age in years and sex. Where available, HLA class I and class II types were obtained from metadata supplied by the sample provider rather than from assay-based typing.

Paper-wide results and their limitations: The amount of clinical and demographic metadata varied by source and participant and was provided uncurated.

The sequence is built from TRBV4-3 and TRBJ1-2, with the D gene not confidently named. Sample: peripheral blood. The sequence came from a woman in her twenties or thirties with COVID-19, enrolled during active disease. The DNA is TGCGCCAGCACTCCCGCCGGGGTCCCTGGTCCCTATAGGGGCTACACCTTC. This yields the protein CASTPAGVPGPYRGYTF.